Listed here is a single TCR beta chain. Its specificity is unknown. Produced via immunoSEQ multiplex PCR; TCRdb's table is partial and in-frame only. Here the sample spans some 100,000 clones, roughly 93% being singletons. This CDR3 spans 16 amino acids. The junction had 9 bases not matched to a gene; V was cut back by 4 bases and J by 5 bases. Per germline, CDR1 MNHNY and CDR2 SVGAGI (reference sequence). The sample is drawn from a study of siplizumab effects on memory and regulatory T cells. Study-wide findings and caveats: Roughly 75-95% of proliferating clones (CD4+ or CD8+) could not be assigned a naive or memory phenotype. Apparently more diverse than memory cells, naive T cells also seemed major alloresponse contributors.

This TCR came from a human donor in good health. The chain uses TRBV6-6 and TRBJ1-4, with 8 nucleotides matching TRBD1. What was sequenced was CD8+ T cells sorted from blood. The DNA of the CDR3 is TGTGCCAGCAGTTCCCTAAGGACAGGGTTAAATGAAAAACTGTTTTTT. This translates into CASSSLRTGLNEKLFF.